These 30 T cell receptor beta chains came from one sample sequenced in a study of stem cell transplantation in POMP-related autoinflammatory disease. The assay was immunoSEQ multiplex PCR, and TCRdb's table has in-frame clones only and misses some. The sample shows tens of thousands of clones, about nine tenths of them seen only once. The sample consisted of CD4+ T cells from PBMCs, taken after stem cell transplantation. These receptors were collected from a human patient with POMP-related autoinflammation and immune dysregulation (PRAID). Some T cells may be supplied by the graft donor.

The DNA for the CDR3 is TGTGCCACCAGTGAGGGGGGACAGAGTTATCAGCCCCAGCATTTT. Translation: CATSEGGQSYQPQHF. The gene calls are TRBV24-1 and TRBJ1-5; 7 bases agree with TRBD1. After removal of 4 bases from V and 5 bases from J, the junction contained 7 bases not matched to a gene. Germline V gene lookup returns CDR1 KGHDR and CDR2 SFDVKD. This CDR3 region has 15 residues.

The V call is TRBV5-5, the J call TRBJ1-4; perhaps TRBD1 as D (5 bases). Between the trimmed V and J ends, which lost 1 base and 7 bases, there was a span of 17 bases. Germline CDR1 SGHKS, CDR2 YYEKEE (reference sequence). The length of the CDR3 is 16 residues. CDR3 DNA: TGTGCCAGCAGCTTGTTTGGGCAGGGCTTAGGTGAAAAACTGTTTTTT. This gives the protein CASSLFGQGLGEKLFF. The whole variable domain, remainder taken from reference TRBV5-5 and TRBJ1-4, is DAGVTQSPTHLIKTRGQQVTLRCSPISGHKSVSWYQQVLGQGPQFIFQYYEKEERGRGNFPDRFSARQFPNYSSELNVNALLLGDSALYLCASSLFGQGLGEKLFFGSGTQLSVL.

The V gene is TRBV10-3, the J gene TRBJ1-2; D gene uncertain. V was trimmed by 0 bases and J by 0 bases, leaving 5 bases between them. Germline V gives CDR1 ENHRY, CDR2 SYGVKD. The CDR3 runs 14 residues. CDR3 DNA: TGTGCCATCAGTGAGTCCCTAGCTAACTATGGCTACACCTTC. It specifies CAISESLANYGYTF.

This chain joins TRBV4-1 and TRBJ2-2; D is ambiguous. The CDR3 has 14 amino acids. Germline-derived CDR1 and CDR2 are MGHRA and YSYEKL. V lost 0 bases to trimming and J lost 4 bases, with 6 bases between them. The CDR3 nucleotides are TGCGCCAGCAGCCAAGATTCCCTCACCGGGGAGCTGTTTTTT. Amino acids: CASSQDSLTGELFF.

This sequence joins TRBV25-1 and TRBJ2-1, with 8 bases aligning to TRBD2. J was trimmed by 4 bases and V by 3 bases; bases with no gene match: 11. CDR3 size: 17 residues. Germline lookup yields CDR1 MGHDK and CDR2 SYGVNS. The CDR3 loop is CASSDTLSGNMYNEQFF. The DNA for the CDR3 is TGTGCCAGCAGTGATACCCTTAGCGGGAATATGTACAATGAGCAGTTCTTC.

CDR3 sequence reads: CASSPIHGAQYF. The CDR3, as DNA: TGTGCCAGCAGCCCTATCCACGGGGCCCAGTACTTC. This chain uses TRBV28 with TRBJ2-5; TRBD2 is a possible D gene (5 bases). The V gene's germline CDR1 is MDHEN and CDR2 SYDVKM. This CDR3 comprises 12 residues. Trimming took 6 bases from V and 9 from J, leaving 14 bases between them.

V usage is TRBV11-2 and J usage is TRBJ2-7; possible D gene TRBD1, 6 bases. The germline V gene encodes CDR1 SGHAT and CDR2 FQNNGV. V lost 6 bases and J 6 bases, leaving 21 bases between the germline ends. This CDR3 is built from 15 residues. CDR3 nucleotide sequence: TGTGCCAGCAGGCAATATACAGGGTTCCCAGCCGAGCAGTACTTC. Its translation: CASRQYTGFPAEQYF.

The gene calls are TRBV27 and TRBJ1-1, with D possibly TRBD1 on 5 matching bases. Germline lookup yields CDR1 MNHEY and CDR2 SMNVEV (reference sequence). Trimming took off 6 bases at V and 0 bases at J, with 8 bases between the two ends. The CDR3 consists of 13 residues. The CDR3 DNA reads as TGTGCCAGCAGCCGGGGGGTGAACACTGAAGCTTTCTTT. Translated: CASSRGVNTEAFF.

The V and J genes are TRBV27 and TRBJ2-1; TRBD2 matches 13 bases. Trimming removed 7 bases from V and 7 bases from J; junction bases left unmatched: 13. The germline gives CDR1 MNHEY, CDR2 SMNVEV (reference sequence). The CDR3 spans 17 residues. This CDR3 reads CASTVGLGTSGINEQFF. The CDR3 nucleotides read TGTGCCAGCACTGTAGGACTCGGGACTAGCGGGATAAATGAGCAGTTCTTC.

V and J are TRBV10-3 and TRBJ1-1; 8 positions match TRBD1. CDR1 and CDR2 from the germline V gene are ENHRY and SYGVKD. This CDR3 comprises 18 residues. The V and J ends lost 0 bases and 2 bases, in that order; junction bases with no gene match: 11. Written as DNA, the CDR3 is TGTGCCATCAGTGAGTCACCTTACATGGACAGGGCCAACACTGAAGCTTTCTTT. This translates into CAISESPYMDRANTEAFF.

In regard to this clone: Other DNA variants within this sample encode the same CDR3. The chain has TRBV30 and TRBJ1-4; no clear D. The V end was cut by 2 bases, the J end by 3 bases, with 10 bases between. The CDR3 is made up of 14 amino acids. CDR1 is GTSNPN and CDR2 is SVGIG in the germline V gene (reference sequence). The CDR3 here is CAWSLDRSNEKLFF. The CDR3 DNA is TGTGCCTGGAGTTTAGACCGATCTAATGAAAAACTGTTTTTT.

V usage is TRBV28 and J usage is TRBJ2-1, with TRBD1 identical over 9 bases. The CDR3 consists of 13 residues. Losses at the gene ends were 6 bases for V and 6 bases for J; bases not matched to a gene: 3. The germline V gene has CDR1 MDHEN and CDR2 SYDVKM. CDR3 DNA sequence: TGTGCCAGCAGCCAGGACAGGGGCAATGAGCAGTTCTTC. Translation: CASSQDRGNEQFF.

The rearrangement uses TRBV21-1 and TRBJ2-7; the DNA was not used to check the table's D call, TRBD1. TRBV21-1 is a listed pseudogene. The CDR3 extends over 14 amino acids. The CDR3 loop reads CASSKGDRTYEQYV. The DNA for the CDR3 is TGTGCCAGCAGCAAGGGGGACAGGACCTACGAGCAGTACGTC.

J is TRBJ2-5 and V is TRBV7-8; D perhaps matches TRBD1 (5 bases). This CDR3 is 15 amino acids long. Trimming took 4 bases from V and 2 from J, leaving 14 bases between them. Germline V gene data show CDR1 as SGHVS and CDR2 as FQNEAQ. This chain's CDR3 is CASSYTWTRQETQYF. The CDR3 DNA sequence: TGTGCCAGCAGCTACACCTGGACACGTCAAGAGACCCAGTACTTC.

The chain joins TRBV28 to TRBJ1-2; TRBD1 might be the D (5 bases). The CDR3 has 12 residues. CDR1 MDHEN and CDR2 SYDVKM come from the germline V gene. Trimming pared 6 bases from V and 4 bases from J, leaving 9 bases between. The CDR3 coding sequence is TGTGCCAGCAGACAGGTCTCCTATGGCTACACCTTC. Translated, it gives CASRQVSYGYTF.

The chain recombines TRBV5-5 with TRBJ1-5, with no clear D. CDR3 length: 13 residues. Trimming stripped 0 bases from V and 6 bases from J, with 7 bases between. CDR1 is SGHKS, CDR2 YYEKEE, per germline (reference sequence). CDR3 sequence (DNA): TGTGCCAGCAGCTTGGCATTTGCTCAGCCCCAGCATTTT. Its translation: CASSLAFAQPQHF.

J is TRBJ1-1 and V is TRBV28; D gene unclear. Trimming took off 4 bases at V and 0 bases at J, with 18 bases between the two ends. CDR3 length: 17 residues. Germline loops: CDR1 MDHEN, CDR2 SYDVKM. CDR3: CASSSRRLGGMNTEAFF. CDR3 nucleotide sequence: TGTGCCAGCAGTTCACGTCGGCTTGGTGGGATGAACACTGAAGCTTTCTTT.

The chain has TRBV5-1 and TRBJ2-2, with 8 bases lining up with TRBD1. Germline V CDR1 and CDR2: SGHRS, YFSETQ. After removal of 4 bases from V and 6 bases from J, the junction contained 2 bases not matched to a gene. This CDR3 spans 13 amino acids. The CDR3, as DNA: TGCGCCAGCAGCCCGACAGGGGCCGGGGAGCTGTTTTTT. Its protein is CASSPTGAGELFF.

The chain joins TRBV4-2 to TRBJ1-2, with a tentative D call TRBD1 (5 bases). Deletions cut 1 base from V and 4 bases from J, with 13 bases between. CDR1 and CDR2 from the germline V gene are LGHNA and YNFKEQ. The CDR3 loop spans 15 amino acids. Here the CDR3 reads CASSQGIRGSYGYTF. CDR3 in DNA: TGTGCCAGCAGCCAAGGGATCCGGGGCTCCTATGGCTACACCTTC.

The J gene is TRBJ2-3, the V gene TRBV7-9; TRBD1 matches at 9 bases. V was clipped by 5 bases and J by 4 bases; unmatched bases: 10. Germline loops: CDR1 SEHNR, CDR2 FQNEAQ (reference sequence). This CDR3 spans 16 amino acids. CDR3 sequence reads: CASSQTGGLLADTQYF. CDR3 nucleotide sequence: TGTGCCAGCAGCCAAACAGGGGGCTTGTTGGCAGATACGCAGTATTTT.

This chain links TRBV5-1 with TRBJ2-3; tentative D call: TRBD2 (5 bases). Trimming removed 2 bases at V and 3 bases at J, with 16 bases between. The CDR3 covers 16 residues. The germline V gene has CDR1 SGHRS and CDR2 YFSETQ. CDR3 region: CASSFPGSLGTDTQYF. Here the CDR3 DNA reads TGCGCCAGCAGCTTCCCGGGGTCACTGGGTACAGATACGCAGTATTTT.

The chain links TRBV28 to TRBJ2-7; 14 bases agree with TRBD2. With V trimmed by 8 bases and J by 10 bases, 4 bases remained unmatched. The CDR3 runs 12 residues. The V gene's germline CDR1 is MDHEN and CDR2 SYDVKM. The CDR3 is CASLGLAGVQYF. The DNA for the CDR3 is TGTGCCAGCCTGGGACTAGCGGGAGTTCAGTACTTC.

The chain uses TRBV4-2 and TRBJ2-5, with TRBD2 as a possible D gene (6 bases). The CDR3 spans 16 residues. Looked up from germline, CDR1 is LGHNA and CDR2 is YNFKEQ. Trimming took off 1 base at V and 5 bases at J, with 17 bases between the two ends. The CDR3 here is CASSQAPGLREETQYF. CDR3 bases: TGTGCCAGCAGCCAAGCCCCGGGACTCCGAGAGGAGACCCAGTACTTC.

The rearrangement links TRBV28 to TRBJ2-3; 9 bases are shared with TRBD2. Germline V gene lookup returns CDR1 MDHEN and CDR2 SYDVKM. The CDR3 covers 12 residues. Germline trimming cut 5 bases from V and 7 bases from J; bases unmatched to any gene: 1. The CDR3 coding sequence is TGTGCCAGCAGTCTAGCGGGGTATACGCAGTATTTT. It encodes CASSLAGYTQYF.

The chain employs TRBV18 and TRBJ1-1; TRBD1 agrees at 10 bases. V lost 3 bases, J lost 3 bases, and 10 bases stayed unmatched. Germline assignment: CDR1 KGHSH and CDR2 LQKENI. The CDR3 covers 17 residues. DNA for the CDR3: TGTGCCAGCTCACCTATCAGGACAGGGGGTTTGGACACTGAAGCTTTCTTT. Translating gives CASSPIRTGGLDTEAFF.

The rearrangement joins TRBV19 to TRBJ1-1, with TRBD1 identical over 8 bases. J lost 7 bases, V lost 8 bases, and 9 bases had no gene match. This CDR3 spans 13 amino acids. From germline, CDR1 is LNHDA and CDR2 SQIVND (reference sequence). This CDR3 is CASVDRGLFEAFF. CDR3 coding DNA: TGTGCCAGTGTCGACAGGGGTCTGTTTGAAGCTTTCTTT.

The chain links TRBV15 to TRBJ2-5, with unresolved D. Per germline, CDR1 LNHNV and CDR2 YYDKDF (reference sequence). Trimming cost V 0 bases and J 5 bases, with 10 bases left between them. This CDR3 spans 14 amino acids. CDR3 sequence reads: CATSREEATETQYF. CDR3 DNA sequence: TGTGCCACCAGCAGAGAGGAAGCCACGGAGACCCAGTACTTC. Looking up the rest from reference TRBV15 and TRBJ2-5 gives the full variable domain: DAMVIQNPRYQVTQFGKPVTLSCSQTLNHNVMYWYQQKSSQAPKLLFHYYDKDFNNEADTPDNFQSRRPNTSFCFLDIRSPGLGDTAMYLCATSREEATETQYFGPGTRLLVL.

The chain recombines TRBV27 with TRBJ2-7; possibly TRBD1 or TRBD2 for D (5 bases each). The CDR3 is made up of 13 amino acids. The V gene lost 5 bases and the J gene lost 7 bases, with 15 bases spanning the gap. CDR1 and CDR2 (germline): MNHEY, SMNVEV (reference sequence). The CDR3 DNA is TGTGCCAGCAGTGAACGGCGTGGGGGAGAGCAGTACGTC. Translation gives CASSERRGGEQYV.

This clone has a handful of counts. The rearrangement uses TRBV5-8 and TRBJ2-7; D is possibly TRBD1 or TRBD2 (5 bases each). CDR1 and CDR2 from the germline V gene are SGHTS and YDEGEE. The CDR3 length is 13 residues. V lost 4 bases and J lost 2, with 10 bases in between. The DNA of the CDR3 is TGTGCCAGCAGCGCCGGGGCCCCCTACGAGCAGTACGTC. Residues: CASSAGAPYEQYV.

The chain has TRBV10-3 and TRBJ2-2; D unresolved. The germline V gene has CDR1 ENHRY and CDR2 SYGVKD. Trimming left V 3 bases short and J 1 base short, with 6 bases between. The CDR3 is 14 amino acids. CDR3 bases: TGTGCCATCAGTGACCACAGGAACACCGGGGAGCTGTTTTTT. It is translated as CAISDHRNTGELFF.